This record concerns one T cell receptor (beta chain) sequence. The antigen is unknown. An end of the junction differs from the germline gene, which may be a read error. The sample is drawn from a study of blood T cells in healthy people across ages. Study conclusions and caveats: The study found more naive CD4+ cells and higher diversity in long-lived than aged donors.

From germline, CDR1 is ENHRY and CDR2 SYGVKD. This CDR3 spans 14 amino acids. Through a sample-barcoded 5' primer and a J-beta primer mix, a second PCR was run for roughly 6 to 12 cycles. TCRdb reprocessed the 5' RACE reads with MiXCR, giving one entry per CDR3 protein. The data hold under 2 million distinct CDR3 sequences, with about 35% observed a single time. The sequenced sample consisted of blood. This clonotype was sampled from a woman younger than 45 in good health. This sequence joins TRBV10-3 and TRBJ2-7, with D perhaps TRBD2 (5 bases). CDR3 region: CATSAPAESYEQYF. The DNA for the CDR3 is TGTGCCACCAGTGCCCCAGCGGAGTCCTACGAGCAGTACTTC.